Listed below are T cell receptor beta chains from one sample, sequenced in a study of blood T cell repertoires in COVID-19. Profiling relied on immunoSEQ multiplex PCR, and the TCRdb table lists in-frame clones only, not all of them. The sample lists roughly 200,000 clones; roughly three quarters were seen once. The material sequenced was peripheral blood. These receptors were taken from a woman over 75 with COVID-19, enrolled during active disease. The CDR3 runs from the conserved cysteine through the conserved F or W. The D gene is left open where the match is weak.

TRBJ2-1 | NA | TRBV3-1/TRBV3-2 | TGTGCCAGCAGCCAAGCAGCGGGTGGGGGCAATGAGCAGTTCTTC | CASSQAAGGGNEQFF
TRBJ1-1 | TRBD1 | TRBV27 | TGTGCCAGCAGTTCCGGGACAGGGGGCCTCGGTACTGAAGCTTTCTTT | CASSSGTGGLGTEAFF
TRBJ1-2 | NA | TRBV4-3 | TGCGCCAGCAGCCCGAGGACAGATTCCTATGGCTACACCTTC | CASSPRTDSYGYTF
TRBJ1-2 | TRBD1 | TRBV19 | TGTGCCAGTAGTCCCCGACAGGGGCGGGGAGGCTACACCTTC | CASSPRQGRGGYTF
TRBJ2-5 | TRBD2 | TRBV11-2 | TGTGCCAGCAGCTCCCCCTTCGCGGGGGAAGAGACCCAGTACTTC | CASSSPFAGEETQYF
TRBJ2-2 | TRBD1 | TRBV5-8 | TGTGCCAGCAGCGCCGACAGGGAAATCTACACCGGGGAGCTGTTTTTT | CASSADREIYTGELFF
TRBJ2-1 | NA | TRBV5-1 | TGCGCCAGCAATGTCGGGAGTTTCGACAATGAGCAGTTCTTC | CASNVGSFDNEQFF
TRBJ2-5 | TRBD1 | TRBV6-5 | TGTGCCAACGAGGGACAGCAAGAGACCCAGTACTTC | CANEGQQETQYF
TRBJ1-2 | NA | TRBV11-2 | TGTGCCAGCAGCTTAGGGGCAACCCTAACTTATGGCTACACCTTC | CASSLGATLTYGYTF
TRBJ2-7 | NA | TRBV4-1 | TGCGCCAGCAGCCAAGCTCCCCAGCGGAACTCCTACGAGCAGTACTTC | CASSQAPQRNSYEQYF
TRBJ2-1 | NA | TRBV5-1 | TGCGCCAGCAGCCTGGGACAAATCTACAATGAGCAGTTCTTC | CASSLGQIYNEQFF
TRBJ1-2 | TRBD1 | TRBV5-4 | TGTGCCAGCAGCTTGTGGCAGGGGGCGAGCTACACCTTC | CASSLWQGASYTF
TRBJ2-2 | TRBD1 | TRBV3-1/TRBV3-2 | TGTGCCAGCAGCCCCACAGGGGGCATAGACGGGGAGCTGTTTTTT | CASSPTGGIDGELFF
TRBJ1-2 | TRBD1 | TRBV5-4 | TGTGCCAGCAGCACGGACAGGGTTGGTGGCTACACCTTC | CASSTDRVGGYTF
TRBJ2-7 | TRBD1 | TRBV18 | TGTGCCAGCTCAACCGGGACAGACCTCACCTACGAGCAGTACTTC | CASSTGTDLTYEQYF
TRBJ2-1 | TRBD2 | TRBV7-3 | TGTGCCAGCAGCTTACTAGCGGGGGGTAAGTGGAGTGAGCAGTTCTTC | CASSLLAGGKWSEQFF
TRBJ2-2 | TRBD2 | TRBV2 | TGTGCCAGCAGACTAGCGGGGGCCAACACCGGGGAGCTGTTTTTT | CASRLAGANTGELFF
TRBJ1-4 | NA | TRBV7-9 | TGTGCCAGCAGCGTGTTGACGGAGAATGAAAAACTGTTTTTT | CASSVLTENEKLFF
TRBJ1-2 | NA | TRBV7-2 | TGTGCCAGCAGCTTTGGTACGGGAACGGGCGGCTACACCTTC | CASSFGTGTGGYTF
TRBJ1-2 | TRBD1 | TRBV24-1 | TGTGCCACCAGTGATCTCGGACAGGAATTTGATGGCTACACCTTC | CATSDLGQEFDGYTF
TRBJ2-7 | TRBD1 | TRBV5-5 | TGTGCCAGCAGCTTTTCCGTCCCGGGACAGGGTTACGAGCAGTACTTC | CASSFSVPGQGYEQYF
TRBJ2-5 | NA | TRBV19 | TGTGCCAGTAGTCATTTCCTGGGGGCAACAGAGACCCAGTACTTC | CASSHFLGATETQYF
TRBJ2-7 | NA | TRBV3-1/TRBV3-2 | TGTGCCAGCAGCCCGGAGGGTGCCCCCTACGAGCAGTACTTC | CASSPEGAPYEQYF
TRBJ2-3 | NA | TRBV15 | TGTGCCACCAGCAGAGAGGCGGGATTCACAGATACGCAGTATTTT | CATSREAGFTDTQYF
TRBJ1-2 | NA | TRBV6-5 | TGTGCCAGCAGGACAGACGTTTATGGCTACACCTTC | CASRTDVYGYTF
TRBJ1-2 | TRBD1 | TRBV18 | TGTGCCAGCTCACCAGGGGGACAGGGATATGGCTACACCTTC | CASSPGGQGYGYTF